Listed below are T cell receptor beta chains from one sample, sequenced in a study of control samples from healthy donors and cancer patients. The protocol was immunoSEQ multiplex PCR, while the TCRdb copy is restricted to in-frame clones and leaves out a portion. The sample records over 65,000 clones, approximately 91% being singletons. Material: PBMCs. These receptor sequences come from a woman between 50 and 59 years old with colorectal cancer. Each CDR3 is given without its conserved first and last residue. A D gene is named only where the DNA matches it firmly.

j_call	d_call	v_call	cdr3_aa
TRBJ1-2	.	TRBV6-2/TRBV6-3	ASSYSGISRSNGYT
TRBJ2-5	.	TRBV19	ASSIDHKLDETQY
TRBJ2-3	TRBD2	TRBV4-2	ASSQERIAGGQPDTQY
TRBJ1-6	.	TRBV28	ASKRWNYNSPLH
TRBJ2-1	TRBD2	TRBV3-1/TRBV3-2	ASSPLADLAEQF
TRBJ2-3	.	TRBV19	ASSMDGTDTQY
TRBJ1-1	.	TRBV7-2	ASSLVGDTEAF
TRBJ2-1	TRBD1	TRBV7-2	ASSPLDRGTYNEQF
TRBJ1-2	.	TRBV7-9	ASRGPTGNYGYT
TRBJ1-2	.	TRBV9	ASSNNYGYT
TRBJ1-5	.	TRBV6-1	ASSEAGYSNQPQH
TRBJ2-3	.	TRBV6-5	ASSLARGTDTQY
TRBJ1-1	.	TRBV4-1	ASSPLVTEIGNTEAF
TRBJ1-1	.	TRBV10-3	AMPGVDTEAF
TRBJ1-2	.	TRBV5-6	ASRPPTGRGGYYGYT
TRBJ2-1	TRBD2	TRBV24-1	ATSDWTSGGDEQF
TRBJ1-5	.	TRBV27	ASRPTGNVGQPQH
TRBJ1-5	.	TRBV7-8	ASSADSNNQPQH
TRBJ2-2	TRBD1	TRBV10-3	AISEGTGLRELF
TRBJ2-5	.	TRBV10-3	AISVRVLSETQY
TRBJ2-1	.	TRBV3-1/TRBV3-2	ASSQEKGLSYNEQF
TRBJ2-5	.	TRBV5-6	ASSFNRGLEVETQY
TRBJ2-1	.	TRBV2	ASVSLNEQF
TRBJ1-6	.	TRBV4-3	ASSQGTVDNSPLH
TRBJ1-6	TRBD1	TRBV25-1	ASSEGQTYNSPLH
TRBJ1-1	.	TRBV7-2	ASSLRIGAGADTEAF
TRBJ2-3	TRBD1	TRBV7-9	ASSSRGPRTDTQY
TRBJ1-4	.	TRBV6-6	ASSYYSSGEIGKLF
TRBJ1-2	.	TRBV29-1	SVEAQGIYGYT
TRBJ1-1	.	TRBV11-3	ASSFSNEGEAF
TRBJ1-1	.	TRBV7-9	ASSLGGGGMNTEAF
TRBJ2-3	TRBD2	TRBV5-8	ASSLALGSGATSTDTQY
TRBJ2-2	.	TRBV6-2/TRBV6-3	ASSYSNLAGGELF
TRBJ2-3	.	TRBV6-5	ASSYSTAVLNTQY
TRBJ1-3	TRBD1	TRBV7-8	ASSRDRVSGNTIY
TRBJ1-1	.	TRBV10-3	AIRRDDETEAF
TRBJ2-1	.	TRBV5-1	ASSLDRNSYNEQF
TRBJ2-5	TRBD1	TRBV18	ASSPRVAGGSQTQY
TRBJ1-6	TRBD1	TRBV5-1	ASSLDRGRSYNSPLH
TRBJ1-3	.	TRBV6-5	ASSYSLLGGNTIY
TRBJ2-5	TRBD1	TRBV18	ASSPQGITGTGETQY
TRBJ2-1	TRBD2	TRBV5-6	ASSAGLQYNEQF
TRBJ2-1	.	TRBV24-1	ATSDSRQHRNEQF
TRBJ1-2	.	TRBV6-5	ASSISSYGYT
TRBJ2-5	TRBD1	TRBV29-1	SVEGPGGEVETQY
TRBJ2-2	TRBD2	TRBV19	ASSDLRRGVRPGELF
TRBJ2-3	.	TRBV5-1	ASSLTGTTTTDTQY